The 29 T cell receptor beta chains below come from one sample, sequenced in a study of cytomegalovirus exposure and HLA in healthy donors. Assay: immunoSEQ multiplex PCR; the TCRdb copy retains only in-frame clones and omits some. The table lists 150,000 to 200,000 clones, 70% to 90% of them singletons. Sequencing was performed on PBMCs. The receptors derive from a man between 18 and 29 years old in good health and CMV-seronegative.

The chain carries TRBV7-9 and TRBJ1-1, with 12 bases aligning to TRBD1. V trimming: 5 bases; J trimming: 10 bases; junction bases outside the gene matches: 8. The CDR3 runs to 14 residues. Germline CDR1 SEHNR, CDR2 FQNEAQ (reference sequence). CDR3 sequence (DNA): TGTGCCAGCAGCCTTCCGGGACAGGGGGCTATAGCTTTCTTT. It translates to CASSLPGQGAIAFF. Based on the CDR3 plus reference TRBV7-9 and TRBJ1-1, the full variable domain is DTGVSQNPRHKITKRGQNVTFRCDPISEHNRLYWYRQTLGQGPEFLTYFQNEAQLEKSRLLSDRFSAERPKGSFSTLEIQRTEQGDSAMYLCASSLPGQGAIAFFGQGTRLTVV.

The V and J genes are TRBV19 and TRBJ2-3; 8 nucleotides line up with TRBD2. This CDR3 region has 19 residues. J lost 0 bases, V lost 0 bases, and 11 bases had no gene match. CDR1 LNHDA and CDR2 SQIVND come from the germline V gene (reference sequence). The CDR3 DNA follows: TGTGCCAGTAGTATAGAACTCTCTGGCGGGGGGACTAGCACAGATACGCAGTATTTT. It translates to CASSIELSGGGTSTDTQYF.

The chain employs TRBV21-1 and TRBJ2-2; the table assigns TRBD2, which was not confirmed against the DNA. TRBV21-1 is shown as a pseudogene. The CDR3 extends over 15 amino acids. The CDR3 region is CASSSTSGWDGELFF. CDR3 sequence (DNA): TGTGCCAGCAGTTCCACTAGCGGGTGGGACGGGGAGCTGTTTTTT.

The CDR3 nucleotides are TGTGCCAGCAGTCAGGAGGGGGCAAGCAATCAGCCCCAGCATTTT. Translating gives CASSQEGASNQPQHF. V and J are TRBV27 and TRBJ1-5; 7 bases match TRBD1. The ends lost 5 bases at V and 1 base at J; junction bases unmatched: 5. The CDR3 has 15 residues. CDR1 is MNHEY, CDR2 SMNVEV, per germline (reference sequence).

V gene TRBV2 combines with J gene TRBJ2-7, with unresolved D. CDR3 length equals 14 residues. Trimming took off 8 bases at V and 0 bases at J, with 14 bases between the two ends. CDR1 is SNHLY, CDR2 FYNNEI, per germline. CDR3 bases: TGTGCCAGCCACTCAGGTCGTCCCTCCTACGAGCAGTACTTC. Protein product: CASHSGRPSYEQYF.

The chain joins TRBV4-1 to TRBJ1-5; TRBD1 matches at 7 bases. V shed 3 bases, J shed 5 bases, and the junction held 10 bases outside the gene matches. From germline, CDR1 is MGHRA and CDR2 YSYEKL. The CDR3 is 16 amino acids. The CDR3 nucleotides read TGCGCCAGCAGCCAGGGTTCGACAGGGTCATATCAGCCCCAGCATTTT. Protein: CASSQGSTGSYQPQHF.

The rearrangement uses TRBV10-3 and TRBJ1-1, with 9 bases fitting TRBD1. The CDR3 extends over 14 amino acids. Germline-derived CDR1 and CDR2 are ENHRY and SYGVKD. The V and J ends lost 2 bases and 4 bases, in that order; junction bases with no gene match: 2. The CDR3 DNA is TGTGCCATCAGTGAGACAGGGGGCACCACTGAAGCTTTCTTT. This encodes CAISETGGTTEAFF.

This chain uses TRBV7-2 with TRBJ1-2; a weak D match, TRBD1 (6 bases). The CDR3 is 13 residues long. V lost 2 bases and J lost 5, with 9 bases in between. Germline CDR1 and CDR2: SGHTA and FQGNSA. CDR3 sequence: CASSLSGAYGYTF. CDR3 DNA: TGTGCCAGCAGCTTATCAGGGGCTTATGGCTACACCTTC. The whole variable domain, remainder taken from reference TRBV7-2 and TRBJ1-2, is GAGVSQSPSNKVTEKGKDVELRCDPISGHTALYWYRQSLGQGLEFLIYFQGNSAPDKSGLPSDRFSAERTGGSVSTLTIQRTQQEDSAVYLCASSLSGAYGYTFGSGTRLTVV.

This clone was detected a few times. The rearrangement uses TRBV10-1 and TRBJ1-2; possible D gene TRBD1, 6 bases. The CDR3 loop spans 13 amino acids. V was cut by 6 bases and J by 4 bases, with 12 bases left in between. Per germline, CDR1 WNHNN and CDR2 SYGVQD (reference sequence). DNA of the CDR3: TGCGCCAGCAGCAGGGGTGGTAGCTATGGCTACACCTTC. Translation gives CASSRGGSYGYTF.

The chain joins TRBV27 to TRBJ1-2; a possible D gene is TRBD1 (5 bases). The CDR3 has 14 amino acids. V shed 5 bases and J shed 4 bases, with 14 bases lying between them. From germline, CDR1 is MNHEY and CDR2 SMNVEV (reference sequence). Here the CDR3 reads CASSTQGNAYGYTF. In DNA, the CDR3 is TGTGCCAGCAGTACCCAGGGAAACGCCTATGGCTACACCTTC.

This chain uses TRBV19 with TRBJ1-3; possible D gene TRBD1, 6 bases. CDR3 length equals 17 residues. V was pared by 6 bases and J by 1 base, with 19 bases between. Germline CDR1 and CDR2: LNHDA and SQIVND (reference sequence). The CDR3 loop is CASSPARTATSGNTIYF. CDR3 nucleotide sequence: TGTGCCAGTAGCCCCGCTCGGACAGCAACTTCTGGAAACACCATATATTTT.

This clone has a single count. The V gene is TRBV6-5, the J gene TRBJ1-2, with 9 bases matching TRBD1. J was trimmed by 3 bases and V by 3 bases; bases with no gene match: 5. CDR3 size: 15 residues. CDR1 MNHEY and CDR2 SVGAGI come from the germline V gene. The CDR3 coding sequence is TGTGCCAGCAGTTATGGACAGGGGATAGACTATGGCTACACCTTC. Translation: CASSYGQGIDYGYTF.

A single count supports this clone. V gene TRBV15 combines with J gene TRBJ2-3; 11 bases are shared with TRBD2. The CDR3 extends over 16 amino acids. Germline loops: CDR1 LNHNV, CDR2 YYDKDF (reference sequence). The trim removed 4 bases at V and 5 bases at J, leaving 8 bases unmatched. The CDR3 region has the DNA TGTGCCACCAGCAAAAAAGTAGCGGGGGGGAGAGATACGCAGTATTTT. It specifies CATSKKVAGGRDTQYF. Full variable domain (outside the CDR3, taken from reference TRBV15 and TRBJ2-3): DAMVIQNPRYQVTQFGKPVTLSCSQTLNHNVMYWYQQKSSQAPKLLFHYYDKDFNNEADTPDNFQSRRPNTSFCFLDIRSPGLGDTAMYLCATSKKVAGGRDTQYFGPGTRLTVL.

The gene calls are TRBV27 and TRBJ2-7; D perhaps matches TRBD1 (6 bases). Germline V gives CDR1 MNHEY, CDR2 SMNVEV (reference sequence). CDR3 length: 15 residues. V was trimmed by 0 bases and J by 6 bases, leaving 15 bases between them. The CDR3 reads CASSLSGRGEGEQYV. The CDR3 DNA sequence: TGTGCCAGCAGTTTATCTGGCAGGGGAGAAGGCGAGCAGTACGTC.

The CDR3, as DNA: TGTGCCAGTAGTAACCCCAGAACAGGCAATCAGCCCCAGCATTTT. Translating it yields CASSNPRTGNQPQHF. This chain uses TRBV19 with TRBJ1-5; unclear D gene. The length of the CDR3 is 15 residues. Germline values: CDR1 LNHDA, CDR2 SQIVND (reference sequence). V gave up 4 bases and J gave up 2 bases, with 12 bases separating them.

The V and J genes are TRBV11-2 and TRBJ2-3, with 9 bases aligning to TRBD1. Trimming took 5 bases from V and 4 from J; bases not matched to a gene: 4. This CDR3 spans 14 amino acids. CDR1 is SGHAT, CDR2 FQNNGV, per germline. The CDR3 DNA follows: TGTGCCAGCAGCGGCACAGGGGGCGCAGATACGCAGTATTTT. It codes for CASSGTGGADTQYF.

In this sample, this clone turned up once. The J gene is TRBJ2-1, the V gene TRBV4-2, with D possibly TRBD2 on 6 matching bases. The germline V gene has CDR1 LGHNA and CDR2 YNFKEQ. The CDR3 has 13 residues. V dropped 2 bases and J dropped 10 bases, with 12 bases sitting between them. The CDR3 DNA is TGTGCCAGCAGCCAATCTGGAGGACTAGAGCAGTTCTTC. Protein product: CASSQSGGLEQFF.

The chain is built from TRBV6-6 and TRBJ1-1; a weak D match, TRBD1 (5 bases). Germline V gene sequence: CDR1 MNHNY, CDR2 SVGAGI (reference sequence). The CDR3 is 13 amino acids. Trimming stripped 5 bases from V and 0 bases from J, with 7 bases between. The CDR3 loop is CASSRGLNTEAFF. The CDR3 bases are TGTGCCAGCAGTAGGGGTTTGAACACTGAAGCTTTCTTT.

The chain links TRBV10-3 to TRBJ2-1, with D perhaps matching TRBD2 (5 bases). V lost 4 bases and J lost 0, with 13 bases in between. This CDR3 has 16 amino acids. Per the germline V gene, CDR1 is ENHRY and CDR2 is SYGVKD. The CDR3 reads CAISVSVISSYNEQFF. The CDR3 nucleotides read TGTGCCATCAGTGTTAGCGTCATAAGCTCCTACAATGAGCAGTTCTTC.

The V call is TRBV27, the J call TRBJ2-2; 12 nucleotides line up with TRBD2. There are 15 residues in the CDR3. The V gene's germline CDR1 is MNHEY and CDR2 SMNVEV (reference sequence). The CDR3 spells CASKLAGGNTGELFF. DNA for the CDR3: TGTGCTTCTAAACTAGCGGGAGGTAACACCGGGGAGCTGTTTTTT.

The chain joins TRBV27 to TRBJ1-5, with a possible D match to TRBD1 (6 bases). This CDR3 contains 14 residues. In germline, CDR1 is MNHEY, CDR2 SMNVEV (reference sequence). Trimming took 5 bases from V and 7 from J, leaving 15 bases between them. The CDR3 sequence is CASSPWTDSQPQHF. The CDR3 DNA follows: TGTGCCAGCAGTCCGTGGACAGACTCCCAGCCCCAGCATTTT.

V gene TRBV13 combines with J gene TRBJ2-7; maybe TRBD2 (6 bases). The V gene's germline CDR1 is PRHDT and CDR2 FYEKMQ (reference sequence). V lost 5 bases and J 3 bases, leaving 14 bases between the germline ends. This CDR3 is built from 14 residues. CDR3 bases: TGTGCCAGCAGCCCCGGGACGGGAGACTACGAGCAGTACTTC. As protein: CASSPGTGDYEQYF.

This clone was seen ten or more times. The chain is built from TRBV19 and TRBJ2-2; 11 nucleotides align to TRBD1. Germline V gives CDR1 LNHDA, CDR2 SQIVND (reference sequence). Losses at the gene ends were 3 bases for V and 4 bases for J; bases not matched to a gene: 1. There are 15 residues in the CDR3. The CDR3 DNA follows: TGTGCCAGTAGTATTGGGACAGGGGGCACCGGGGAGCTGTTTTTT. It codes for CASSIGTGGTGELFF.

The chain is built from TRBV28 and TRBJ1-2, with 7 nucleotides matching TRBD1. J lost 3 bases, V lost 5 bases, and 6 bases had no gene match. Germline V CDR1 and CDR2: MDHEN, SYDVKM. The CDR3 totals 14 residues. In DNA, the CDR3 is TGTGCCAGCAGTGGACCGGGACAGTACTATGGCTACACCTTC. Its translation: CASSGPGQYYGYTF.

The chain is built from TRBV27 and TRBJ2-3; 13 positions agree with TRBD2. The V and J ends lost 8 bases and 2 bases, in that order; junction bases with no gene match: 16. This CDR3 has 19 amino acids. Germline CDR1 MNHEY, CDR2 SMNVEV (reference sequence). The CDR3 DNA is TGTGCCAGCTATCCCCCGGGACTAGCGGGGATGGCGTTCACAGATACGCAGTATTTT. This gives the protein CASYPPGLAGMAFTDTQYF.

Here the CDR3 reads CASSYYPEGQGGETYEQYV. In DNA, the CDR3 is TGTGCCAGCAGTTACTACCCTGAAGGTCAGGGAGGAGAGACCTACGAGCAGTACGTC. The chain has TRBV6-7 and TRBJ2-7; a weak D match, TRBD2 (6 bases). TRBV6-7 is recorded as an ORF, its role being uncertain. This CDR3 has 19 amino acids. Trimming cost V 1 base and J 2 bases, with 24 bases left between them.

This sequence joins TRBV5-4 and TRBJ2-7; D uncertain. Trimming stripped 4 bases from V and 0 bases from J, with 8 bases between. This CDR3 comprises 13 residues. Germline-derived CDR1 and CDR2 are SGHNT and YYREEE (reference sequence). The CDR3 nucleotides are TGTGCCAGCAGCCATGCTGACTCCTACGAGCAGTACGTC. Translation: CASSHADSYEQYV.

The V gene is TRBV4-3, the J gene TRBJ2-4; a possible D gene is TRBD1 (5 bases). The CDR3 sequence is 14 residues long. From germline, CDR1 is LGHNA and CDR2 YSLEER. The V end lost 1 base, the J end lost 5 bases, and 9 bases lay between the germline ends. The CDR3 reads CASSQASGQNIQYF. The DNA for the CDR3 is TGCGCCAGCAGCCAAGCGTCAGGGCAAAACATTCAGTACTTC.

The chain employs TRBV5-1 and TRBJ2-1, with D tentatively TRBD2 (5 bases). The CDR3 is 12 residues long. V was trimmed by 2 bases and J by 10 bases, leaving 10 bases between them. Per germline, CDR1 SGHRS and CDR2 YFSETQ. CDR3 loop: CASSFEGVEQFF. DNA of the CDR3: TGCGCCAGCAGCTTCGAGGGAGTGGAGCAGTTCTTC.